This paragraph reports one TCR beta chain. Its antigen is unknown. Primers: 60 Vbeta forward and 13 Jbeta reverse. Assay used: immunoSEQ multiplex PCR; TCRdb lists only in-frame clones, some missing. This sample has 130,000 or so clones, with 75% to 80% found just once. This sample is part of a study of cytomegalovirus exposure and HLA in healthy donors. Study background: Membership in the Caucasian-associated ancestry cluster was found for around 81% of 300 to 400 genotyped donors.

Study-wide results and caveats: There were under 200 TCR beta chains listed as cytomegalovirus-associated. Analyses of presence and absence presupposed an approximately uniform sequencing depth across donors. Follow-up analysis later connected one missense variant in DCLRE1C with trimming of TCR beta V- and J-genes.

The sequence came from a woman between 55 and 75 years old in good health and CMV-seronegative. Sequencing input: PBMCs.

DNA for the CDR3: TGTGCCAGCAGCGACCCGACTAGCGGTTCCTACGAGCAGTACTTC. This translates into CASSDPTSGSYEQYF. The chain uses TRBV6-5 and TRBJ2-7, with 9 nucleotides matching TRBD2. There are 15 residues in the CDR3. The germline gives CDR1 MNHEY, CDR2 SVGAGI. V shed 6 bases, J shed 1 base, and the junction held 7 bases outside the gene matches.